Listed here are 5 T cell receptor beta chains from one sample, sequenced in a study of shared clonotypes between healthy human individuals. Terminally differentiated effector memory CD45RA+ cells were left out of the naive CD8 fraction, which was CD45RO-negative and positively selected for CCR7. The table came from immunoSEQ multiplex PCR; TCRdb's copy has only in-frame clones and leaves some out. This sample has roughly 2,000,000 clones, with about 95% found just once. The sequenced material came from naive CD8+ T cells sorted from blood. Every receptor here comes from a man between 18 and 35 years old in good health.

CDR3 DNA sequence: TGTGCCAGCAGCGGGGAGGGCCCTTCCTTGAATGAGCAGTTCTTC. Its protein product is CASSGEGPSLNEQFF. This sequence joins TRBV7-9 and TRBJ2-1, with 7 bases lining up with TRBD2. The CDR3 loop spans 15 amino acids. Losses at the gene ends were 5 bases for V and 7 bases for J; bases not matched to a gene: 11. Germline CDR1 is SEHNR and CDR2 is FQNEAQ (reference sequence). The full variable domain, rest sourced from reference TRBV7-9 and TRBJ2-1, is DTGVSQNPRHKITKRGQNVTFRCDPISEHNRLYWYRQTLGQGPEFLTYFQNEAQLEKSRLLSDRFSAERPKGSFSTLEIQRTEQGDSAMYLCASSGEGPSLNEQFFGPGTRLTVL.

Details on this clone: The same CDR3 is also encoded by other DNA sequences in this sample. The V gene is TRBV6-5, the J gene TRBJ2-6; D not certain. This CDR3 has 14 amino acids. Per the germline V gene, CDR1 is MNHEY and CDR2 is SVGAGI. V dropped 0 bases and J dropped 4 bases, with 4 bases sitting between them. CDR3 DNA: TGTGCCAGCAGTTACTCGGAGGGGGCCAACGTCCTGACTTTC. Translating gives CASSYSEGANVLTF.

The chain couples TRBV28 to TRBJ1-2, with 8 bases matching TRBD1. The CDR3 is made up of 15 amino acids. Germline CDR1 is MDHEN and CDR2 is SYDVKM. V lost 7 bases and J lost 3; bases outside the gene matches: 10. The CDR3 spells CASTPEAGGHYGYTF. CDR3 DNA sequence: TGTGCCAGCACCCCAGAGGCAGGGGGCCACTATGGCTACACCTTC.

The CDR3 nucleotides read TGTGCCATCAGTGAGTCGTTCAGTTACAATGAGCAGTTCTTC. This encodes CAISESFSYNEQFF. The chain uses TRBV10-3 and TRBJ2-1; D gene unclear. Germline-derived CDR1 and CDR2 are ENHRY and SYGVKD. CDR3 length equals 14 residues. Trimming stripped 0 bases from V and 4 bases from J, with 7 bases between.

Concerning this clone itself: This sample also contains other DNA sequences that code for the same CDR3. The chain carries TRBV5-1 and TRBJ2-7; 10 bases line up with TRBD1. Germline V gives CDR1 SGHRS, CDR2 YFSETQ. V shed 0 bases and J 4 bases; nucleotides not matched to a gene: 4. The CDR3 is 15 amino acids. CDR3 sequence: CASSLEPGQGYEQYF. The CDR3 coding sequence is TGCGCCAGCAGCTTGGAGCCGGGACAGGGGTACGAGCAGTACTTC.